These 16 T cell receptor beta chains came from one sample sequenced in a study of cytomegalovirus exposure and HLA in healthy donors. The PCR used 60 Vbeta and 13 Jbeta primers. TCRdb's table, derived via immunoSEQ multiplex PCR, lists solely in-frame clones and lacks some. The sample yields approximately 100,000 clones, 70% to 80% seen once. Sequencing was done on a sample of PBMCs. These receptors were collected from a human donor in good health.

The chain is built from TRBV15 and TRBJ2-5; 7 nucleotides align to TRBD2. J lost 4 bases, V lost 1 base, and 3 bases had no gene match. The germline CDR1 and CDR2 sequences are LNHNV and YYDKDF (reference sequence). CDR3 length: 14 amino acids. The DNA for the CDR3 is TGTGCCACCAGCAGAGTATCGGGGGGAGAGACCCAGTACTTC. Translation: CATSRVSGGETQYF. Together with reference TRBV15 and TRBJ2-5, the CDR3 gives the full variable domain: DAMVIQNPRYQVTQFGKPVTLSCSQTLNHNVMYWYQQKSSQAPKLLFHYYDKDFNNEADTPDNFQSRRPNTSFCFLDIRSPGLGDTAMYLCATSRVSGGETQYFGPGTRLLVL.

V usage is TRBV30 and J usage is TRBJ1-1, with D uncertain. CDR1 and CDR2 (germline): GTSNPN, SVGIG (reference sequence). The CDR3 extends over 11 amino acids. V was trimmed by 4 bases and J by 8 bases, leaving 11 bases between them. Written as DNA, the CDR3 is TGTGCCTGGATGGTAGCTTACGAAGCTTTCTTT. Its protein product is CAWMVAYEAFF.

This chain joins TRBV7-9 and TRBJ1-1, with 10 bases aligning to TRBD1. The CDR3 has 14 amino acids. The germline gives CDR1 SEHNR, CDR2 FQNEAQ (reference sequence). V trimming: 6 bases; J trimming: 2 bases; junction bases outside the gene matches: 3. This chain's CDR3 is CASRPTGGNTEAFF. The CDR3 coding sequence is TGTGCCAGCAGGCCGACAGGGGGCAACACTGAAGCTTTCTTT.

The J gene is TRBJ2-5, the V gene TRBV7-9; 8 nucleotides match TRBD2. The germline V gene encodes CDR1 SEHNR and CDR2 FQNEAQ (reference sequence). V was pared by 2 bases and J by 0 bases, with 5 bases of the junction left unmatched. The CDR3 length is 16 residues. CDR3 amino acids: CASSLIWRGDQETQYF. In DNA form, the CDR3 reads TGTGCCAGCAGCTTAATCTGGCGGGGGGACCAAGAGACCCAGTACTTC.

This clone was recorded a few times. The gene calls are TRBV25-1 and TRBJ2-5; TRBD2 is a possible D gene (5 bases). CDR1 and CDR2 from the germline V gene are MGHDK and SYGVNS. The CDR3 is 15 residues long. V shed 3 bases and J shed 5 bases, with 16 bases lying between them. The CDR3 region is CASSDRLGRGETQYF. In DNA form, the CDR3 reads TGTGCCAGCAGTGATAGGCTGGGTAGAGGGGAGACCCAGTACTTC. Complete variable domain (other parts from reference TRBV25-1 and TRBJ2-5): EADIYQTPRYLVIGTGKKITLECSQTMGHDKMYWYQQDPGMELHLIHYSYGVNSTEKGDLSSESTVSRIRTEHFPLTLESARPSHTSQYLCASSDRLGRGETQYFGPGTRLLVL.

This chain joins TRBV28 and TRBJ1-1; 7 bases are a match to TRBD1. CDR3 length equals 18 residues. The V and J ends lost 5 bases and 4 bases, in that order; junction bases with no gene match: 19. The germline V gene has CDR1 MDHEN and CDR2 SYDVKM. The CDR3 here is CASSPPREGAITITEAFF. Here the CDR3 DNA reads TGTGCCAGCAGTCCCCCCCGCGAGGGGGCCATAACCATCACTGAAGCTTTCTTT.

J is TRBJ1-4 and V is TRBV7-2, with a weak D call TRBD1 (6 bases). The germline V and J ends were trimmed by 1 base and 8 bases, with 17 bases remaining between them. This CDR3 is 16 amino acids long. Germline V gives CDR1 SGHTA, CDR2 FQGNSA. CDR3: CASSLESAGAGEKLFF. CDR3 DNA: TGTGCCAGCAGCTTAGAGTCGGCAGGGGCGGGCGAAAAACTGTTTTTT.

The rearrangement uses TRBV6-1 and TRBJ2-7; 10 bases are shared with TRBD1. With V trimmed by 6 bases and J by 3 bases, 5 bases remained unmatched. CDR1 and CDR2 from the germline V gene are MNHNS and SASEGT. There are 14 residues in the CDR3. The CDR3 region is CASSRDRGSYEQYF. CDR3 in DNA: TGTGCCAGCAGCAGGGACAGGGGAAGCTACGAGCAGTACTTC.

The V gene is TRBV19, the J gene TRBJ2-3, with D maybe TRBD1 (6 bases). Trimming cost V 7 bases and J 2 bases, with 22 bases left between them. There are 17 residues in the CDR3. CDR1 is LNHDA, CDR2 SQIVND, per germline (reference sequence). CDR3 sequence: CASTPILGQGNTDTQYF. The CDR3, as DNA: TGTGCCAGTACCCCCATCCTGGGACAAGGGAACACAGATACGCAGTATTTT. Full variable domain (rest looked up from reference TRBV19 and TRBJ2-3): DGGITQSPKYLFRKEGQNVTLSCEQNLNHDAMYWYRQDPGQGLRLIYYSQIVNDFQKGDIAEGYSVSREKKESFPLTVTSAQKNPTAFYLCASTPILGQGNTDTQYFGPGTRLTVL.

This clone came up a few times. V gene TRBV9 combines with J gene TRBJ1-2; D is ambiguous. V was clipped by 0 bases and J by 8 bases, with 5 bases between them. Germline-derived CDR1 and CDR2 are SGDLS and YYNGEE. This CDR3 is 11 amino acids long. The CDR3 bases are TGTGCCAGCAGCGTAGGTCCGGGCTACACCTTC. Translation: CASSVGPGYTF.

Concerning this clone itself: Other DNA sequences within the sample encode an identical CDR3. The chain combines TRBV6-5 with TRBJ1-1; D possibly corresponds to TRBD1 (5 bases). The CDR3 has 13 amino acids. The germline V gene encodes CDR1 MNHEY and CDR2 SVGAGI. Trimming took off 3 bases at V and 1 base at J, with 6 bases between the two ends. The CDR3 region has the DNA TGTGCCAGCAGTTATACAGGGAACACTGAAGCTTTCTTT. It codes for CASSYTGNTEAFF.

The genes are TRBV9 and TRBJ2-1; 8 nucleotides line up with TRBD2. Losses at the gene ends were 0 bases for V and 1 base for J; bases not matched to a gene: 3. The CDR3 runs 16 residues. Germline-derived CDR1 and CDR2 are SGDLS and YYNGEE. CDR3 in amino acids: CASSVGLARSYNEQFF. The DNA of the CDR3 is TGTGCCAGCAGCGTAGGACTAGCGAGGTCCTACAATGAGCAGTTCTTC. Drawing the rest from reference TRBV9 and TRBJ2-1, the complete variable domain is DSGVTQTPKHLITATGQRVTLRCSPRSGDLSVYWYQQSLDQGLQFLIQYYNGEERAKGNILERFSAQQFPDLHSELNLSSLELGDSALYFCASSVGLARSYNEQFFGPGTRLTVL.

The chain recombines TRBV9 with TRBJ2-2; the D is unclear. Germline V lookup: CDR1 SGDLS, CDR2 YYNGEE. Deletions cut 0 bases from V and 6 bases from J, with 6 bases between. This CDR3 spans 13 amino acids. The DNA for the CDR3 is TGTGCCAGCAGCGTAGATAACTCCGGGGAGCTGTTTTTT. Its protein is CASSVDNSGELFF.

The chain recombines TRBV19 with TRBJ2-7, with TRBD2 identical over 12 bases. The length of the CDR3 is 16 residues. CDR1 and CDR2 (germline): LNHDA, SQIVND (reference sequence). V dropped 6 bases and J dropped 3; count of bases not matched to a gene: 9. CDR3 in amino acids: CASRPSGRAVDYEQYF. As DNA, the CDR3 is TGTGCCAGTAGACCTAGCGGGAGGGCCGTGGACTACGAGCAGTACTTC.

This chain joins TRBV5-4 and TRBJ1-1, with D possibly TRBD1 on 6 matching bases. Germline lookup yields CDR1 SGHNT and CDR2 YYREEE (reference sequence). CDR3 length: 16 amino acids. Trimming stripped 3 bases from V and 0 bases from J, with 15 bases between. The CDR3 DNA sequence: TGTGCCAGCAGCTCACAGGGTCTTCATTTGAACACTGAAGCTTTCTTT. Translation: CASSSQGLHLNTEAFF.

The chain joins TRBV6-1 to TRBJ2-5; maybe TRBD1 (5 bases). The germline V and J ends were trimmed by 6 bases and 3 bases, with 17 bases remaining between them. Looked up from germline, CDR1 is MNHNS and CDR2 is SASEGT. The CDR3 is 15 residues long. This CDR3 reads CASSLQVLGEETQYF. The CDR3 DNA is TGTGCCAGCAGCCTACAAGTGCTAGGGGAAGAGACCCAGTACTTC.